Below, 20 T cell receptor beta chains from the same sample are listed, as sequenced in a study of T cells in Graves' hyperthyroidism and ophthalmopathy. RNA transcripts provided the source from which TCR beta CDR3 regions were amplified. RT-PCR in the first round (using the HTBI primer set) targeted the TCR CDR3. TCRdb re-called the multiplex PCR reads with MiXCR, one entry per CDR3 protein. The sample holds about 740,000 distinct CDR3 sequences; 12% to 15% are singletons and the top ten take roughly 10%. The sequencing sample was made of blood. The origin of the receptors is a woman aged 18-29 years with Graves' hyperthyroidism.

Many counts were recorded for this clonotype. This chain connects TRBV5-6 to TRBJ1-1, with D possibly matching TRBD1 (6 bases). Looked up from germline, CDR1 is SGHDT and CDR2 is YYEEEE. Trimming removed 6 bases from V and 1 base from J, with 13 bases in between. This CDR3 has 14 residues. DNA for the CDR3: TGTGCCAGCAACCCGACAGGAGGGAACACTGAAGCTTTCTTT. Encoded protein: CASNPTGGNTEAFF.

This clonotype came up many times. The CDR3 DNA follows: TGTGCCAGCAGCTTAGTTATGATTGCTGCTCGGGACGGCTCCTACGAGCAGTACTTC. Translation gives CASSLVMIAARDGSYEQYF. The V and J genes are TRBV11-3 and TRBJ2-7, with D possibly called TRBD1 or TRBD2 (5 bases each). The V end was cut by 1 base, the J end by 0 bases, with 22 bases between. The CDR3 length is 19 residues. Germline V lookup: CDR1 SGHNT, CDR2 YENEEA.

The DNA for the CDR3 is TGTGCCAGCAGGCTATGGGGCGAGCAGTACTTC. Translating gives CASRLWGEQYF. V usage is TRBV12-3 or TRBV12-4 and J usage is TRBJ2-7, with no clear D. The CDR3 is made up of 11 amino acids. Trimming took 6 bases from V and 6 from J, leaving 9 bases between them.

V and J are TRBV4-3 and TRBJ2-6; 7 bases are a match to TRBD1. The CDR3 runs 17 residues. CDR1 and CDR2 from the germline V gene are LGHNA and YSLEER. The junction had 5 bases not matched to a gene; V was cut back by 0 bases and J by 3 bases. CDR3 bases: TGCGCCAGCAGCCAAGAAAGGGGGCTGGGTGGGGCCAACGTCCTGACTTTC. Its protein product is CASSQERGLGGANVLTF.

This clonotype appeared once. This chain links TRBV6-2 or TRBV6-3 with TRBJ1-2; D may be TRBD1 (5 bases). The germline gives CDR1 MNHEY, CDR2 SVGEGT. The CDR3 length is 13 residues. Between the trimmed V and J ends, which lost 6 bases and 7 bases, there was a span of 15 bases. The CDR3 DNA follows: TGTGCCAGCAGCGGGGACGGTTCGAGTGGCTACACCTTC. Translated, it gives CASSGDGSSGYTF.

This clonotype was found a few times. V gene TRBV6-1 combines with J gene TRBJ2-3; D not certain. CDR1 is MNHNS, CDR2 SASEGT, per germline. The CDR3 totals 14 residues. V was shortened by 7 bases and J by 0 bases, with 11 bases between the two germline ends. The CDR3 sequence is CASKSMESTDTQYF. In nucleotides, the CDR3 is TGTGCCAGCAAATCTATGGAAAGCACAGATACGCAGTATTTT.

The chain links TRBV28 to TRBJ2-7; D remains unclear. Looked up from germline, CDR1 is MDHEN and CDR2 is SYDVKM. V gave up 1 base and J gave up 0 bases, with 10 bases separating them. This CDR3 comprises 15 residues. The CDR3 DNA reads as TGTGCCAGCAGTTTATTCCGGAGTGACTCCTACGAGCAGTACTTC. It codes for CASSLFRSDSYEQYF.

This clonotype was seen many times. The J gene is TRBJ2-7, the V gene TRBV6-1; no clear D. The germline gives CDR1 MNHNS, CDR2 SASEGT. The CDR3 runs to 15 residues. V lost 1 base, J lost 0 bases, and 10 bases lay in between. The CDR3 nucleotides read TGTGCCAGCAGTGAAGGGCTGGCGAGCTCCTACGAGCAGTACTTC. This sequence encodes CASSEGLASSYEQYF.

This clonotype was detected ten times or more. In nucleotides, the CDR3 is TGTGCCAGCAGTTTGGTTCAGTTGCGGGAGGGCCCGGGGGAAGAGACCCAGTACTTC. Translation: CASSLVQLREGPGEETQYF. The chain combines TRBV28 with TRBJ2-5; 9 bases fit TRBD2. CDR1 and CDR2 (germline): MDHEN, SYDVKM. With V trimmed by 3 bases and J by 3 bases, 17 bases remained unmatched. The length of the CDR3 is 19 residues. The variable domain in full, with the rest retrieved from reference TRBV28 and TRBJ2-5, is DVKVTQSSRYLVKRTGEKVFLECVQDMDHENMFWYRQDPGLGLRLIYFSYDVKMKEKGDIPEGYSVSREKKERFSLILESASTNQTSMYLCASSLVQLREGPGEETQYFGPGTRLLVL.

This clonotype appeared many times. The rearrangement links TRBV20-1 to TRBJ2-3, with 14 bases that match TRBD2. V dropped 5 bases and J dropped 2; count of bases not matched to a gene: 18. Germline lookup yields CDR1 DFQATT and CDR2 SNEGSKA (reference sequence). This CDR3 region has 20 residues. The chain's CDR3 is CSAPRGTSGRGFGFTDTQYF. As DNA, the CDR3 is TGCAGTGCTCCCCGGGGGACTAGCGGGAGAGGATTCGGGTTCACAGATACGCAGTATTTT.

This clonotype was found many times. The chain uses TRBV20-1 and TRBJ2-1; D might be TRBD2 (6 bases). The CDR3 length is 14 residues. V lost 3 bases and J 6 bases, leaving 15 bases between the germline ends. The germline gives CDR1 DFQATT, CDR2 SNEGSKA (reference sequence). The CDR3 loop reads CSASMAGRSNEQFF. DNA for the CDR3: TGCAGTGCTAGCATGGCAGGGAGGAGCAATGAGCAGTTCTTC.

This clonotype was recorded many times. This chain connects TRBV12-3 or TRBV12-4 to TRBJ1-5; weak D call: TRBD1 (6 bases). This CDR3 comprises 16 residues. V gave up 6 bases and J gave up 0 bases, with 15 bases separating them. CDR3 residues: CASSRDGQNSNQPQHF. CDR3 bases: TGTGCCAGCAGCAGAGATGGACAGAATAGCAATCAGCCCCAGCATTTT.

This clonotype occurred a few times. The rearrangement links TRBV13 to TRBJ2-7; D is undetermined. Trimming removed 0 bases from V and 6 bases from J, with 9 bases in between. Per germline, CDR1 PRHDT and CDR2 FYEKMQ (reference sequence). The CDR3 totals 13 residues. This CDR3 is CASSLGAPGEQYF. Here the CDR3 DNA reads TGTGCCAGCAGCTTAGGAGCTCCGGGCGAGCAGTACTTC.

In its sample, this clonotype was seen many times. This chain uses TRBV9 with TRBJ2-7; 13 bases map to TRBD2. CDR1 SGDLS and CDR2 YYNGEE come from the germline V gene. The CDR3 extends over 15 amino acids. V lost 3 bases to trimming and J lost 5 bases; unmatched junction nucleotides: 5. CDR3 amino acids: CASSATGTSGNEQYF. For the CDR3, the DNA is TGTGCCAGCAGCGCCACCGGGACTAGCGGGAACGAGCAGTACTTC.

J is TRBJ1-2 and V is TRBV5-1; possible D gene TRBD1, 5 bases. The CDR3 spans 14 residues. Trimming pared 4 bases from V and 3 bases from J, leaving 13 bases between. Per the germline V gene, CDR1 is SGHRS and CDR2 is YFSETQ. The CDR3 DNA reads as TGCGCCAGCAGCCCCAGGGTATTAGACTATGGCTACACCTTC. It is translated as CASSPRVLDYGYTF.

This clonotype was counted many times. The chain is built from TRBV7-2 and TRBJ1-2; unclear D gene. V gave up 2 bases and J gave up 5 bases, with 15 bases separating them. CDR3 length: 15 residues. Looked up from germline, CDR1 is SGHTA and CDR2 is FQGNSA. The DNA for the CDR3 is TGTGCCAGCAGCTTAACAGCGCCGCCGTTGTATGGCTACACCTTC. Translation: CASSLTAPPLYGYTF.

There are a few counts of this clonotype. The chain couples TRBV7-9 to TRBJ2-5; TRBD1 agrees at 10 bases. The CDR3 loop spans 17 amino acids. J was trimmed by 0 bases and V by 5 bases; bases with no gene match: 9. Germline CDR1 SEHNR, CDR2 FQNEAQ (reference sequence). The CDR3 coding sequence is TGTGCCAGCAGCACACGACAGGGGGCACAGTACCAAGAGACCCAGTACTTC. Translation gives CASSTRQGAQYQETQYF.

The rearrangement uses TRBV5-4 and TRBJ2-2; 7 bases are a match to TRBD2. Germline V gives CDR1 SGHNT, CDR2 YYREEE (reference sequence). The CDR3 has 16 residues. V shed 2 bases, J shed 4 bases, and the junction held 8 bases outside the gene matches. CDR3 DNA sequence: TGTGCCAGCAGCTTTTGGGCGGGAGAGGGCACCGGGGAGCTGTTTTTT. It specifies CASSFWAGEGTGELFF.

The sample holds many counts of this clonotype. The chain carries TRBV4-1 and TRBJ2-3; 7 nucleotides agree with TRBD1. The CDR3 has 16 residues. The V segment lost 2 bases and the J segment 2 bases; nucleotides outside the gene matches: 7. From germline, CDR1 is MGHRA and CDR2 YSYEKL. CDR3 nucleotides: TGCGCCAGCAGCCAACTCCCGGGACAGTACACAGATACGCAGTATTTT. Translated, it gives CASSQLPGQYTDTQYF.

This chain links TRBV4-1 with TRBJ2-5; TRBD1 might be the D (5 bases). The CDR3 extends over 14 amino acids. With 2 bases removed from V and 5 bases from J, the gap between germline ends came to 12 bases. Per germline, CDR1 MGHRA and CDR2 YSYEKL. CDR3 residues: CASSQSRDWETQYF. CDR3 bases: TGCGCCAGCAGCCAATCCAGGGATTGGGAGACCCAGTACTTC.